A single sample gave rise to the 20 T cell receptor beta chains below, sequenced in a study of identical twins. TCRdb recomputed calls from the 5' RACE reads with MiXCR, one row per CDR3 protein. The data hold 400,000 to 600,000 distinct CDR3 sequences, with 20% to 25% observed a single time. The sample was also linked to a second study, of yellow fever vaccine responses in identical twins.

The sequenced sample was CD4+ T cells sorted from blood. Receptors were obtained from a young woman in good health.

This chain uses TRBV20-1 with TRBJ1-3; no reliable D call. With 3 bases removed from V and 0 bases from J, the gap between germline ends came to 15 bases. Germline CDR1 is DFQATT and CDR2 is SNEGSKA (reference sequence). The CDR3 length is 16 residues. In DNA, the CDR3 is TGCAGTGCTAGTTCCCCAGACCCAAGCTCTGGAAACACCATATATTTT. Protein: CSASSPDPSSGNTIYF.

This clonotype was detected a few times. The genes are TRBV4-1 and TRBJ2-1, with 8 bases lining up with TRBD2. With V trimmed by 0 bases and J by 6 bases, 4 bases remained unmatched. The CDR3 totals 15 residues. In germline, CDR1 is MGHRA, CDR2 YSYEKL. In DNA, the CDR3 is TGCGCCAGCAGCCAAGATGTACTAGCGGTCAATGAGCAGTTCTTC. Translation gives CASSQDVLAVNEQFF.

This clonotype was detected a few times. J is TRBJ2-2 and V is TRBV24-1; TRBD1 agrees at 8 bases. The V segment lost 4 bases and the J segment 5 bases; nucleotides outside the gene matches: 8. This CDR3 is 16 amino acids long. The germline CDR1 and CDR2 sequences are KGHDR and SFDVKD. The CDR3 here is CATSDPRGPDTGELFF. CDR3 nucleotides: TGTGCCACCAGTGACCCCAGGGGGCCGGATACCGGGGAGCTGTTTTTT.

V usage is TRBV20-1 and J usage is TRBJ2-1; 7 bases agree with TRBD1. Per germline, CDR1 DFQATT and CDR2 SNEGSKA (reference sequence). This CDR3 region has 11 residues. CDR3 nucleotides: TGCTCCGGGACAGAGGACGGTTGGGAGTTCTTC. It is translated as CSGTEDGWEFF.

This clonotype showed up just a few times. The CDR3 loop reads CASSPSPGESYEQYF. CDR3 nucleotides: TGTGCCAGCAGCCCCTCTCCGGGGGAGTCCTACGAGCAGTACTTC. This chain links TRBV3-1 with TRBJ2-7; tentatively, D is TRBD2 (6 bases). CDR3 size: 15 residues. Trimming removed 4 bases from V and 1 base from J, with 14 bases in between. Germline CDR1 LGHDT, CDR2 YNNKEL (reference sequence).

In this sample, this clonotype turned up many times. CDR3 sequence reads: CASSHGGPTGYGYTF. Written as DNA, the CDR3 is TGTGCCAGCAGCCACGGGGGCCCGACGGGCTATGGCTACACCTTC. The chain employs TRBV3-1 and TRBJ1-2; tentative D call: TRBD1 (6 bases). Per germline, CDR1 LGHDT and CDR2 YNNKEL (reference sequence). V lost 3 bases to trimming and J lost 4 bases, with 15 bases between them. The length of the CDR3 is 15 residues.

CDR3 in amino acids: CSATRFVAGGADTQYF. CDR3 nucleotide sequence: TGCAGTGCTACCAGGTTCGTCGCGGGAGGTGCAGATACGCAGTATTTT. The chain carries TRBV20-1 and TRBJ2-3; 8 nucleotides match TRBD2. The CDR3 has 16 residues. V trimming: 4 bases; J trimming: 4 bases; junction bases outside the gene matches: 13. Germline CDR1 and CDR2: DFQATT and SNEGSKA (reference sequence).

This clonotype was found once. The rearrangement joins TRBV15 to TRBJ1-1, with a weak D call TRBD1 (5 bases). Germline V CDR1 and CDR2: LNHNV, YYDKDF (reference sequence). V dropped 4 bases and J dropped 4 bases, with 16 bases sitting between them. The CDR3 covers 15 residues. CDR3 protein: CATSTIMTASTEAFF. The CDR3 coding sequence is TGTGCCACCAGCACTATTATGACAGCGAGCACTGAAGCTTTCTTT.

The chain recombines TRBV20-1 with TRBJ2-3; 15 positions agree with TRBD2. Germline CDR1 and CDR2: DFQATT and SNEGSKA (reference sequence). This CDR3 region has 16 residues. The ends lost 6 bases at V and 3 bases at J; junction bases unmatched: 7. This chain's CDR3 is CSAFTGTSGGTDTQYF. CDR3 coding DNA: TGCAGTGCCTTCACCGGGACTAGCGGGGGGACAGATACGCAGTATTTT.

This clonotype showed up many times. This chain uses TRBV6-2 or TRBV6-3 with TRBJ2-1, with D uncertain. The V gene's germline CDR1 is MNHEY and CDR2 SVGEGT. Trimming shortened V by 6 bases and J by 7 bases, and 7 bases separated the two germline ends. This CDR3 has 11 amino acids. CDR3 loop: CASSERNEQFF. The CDR3 nucleotides read TGTGCCAGCAGCGAGCGAAATGAGCAGTTCTTC.

The J gene is TRBJ1-3, the V gene TRBV7-9; D unclear. Trimming stripped 3 bases from V and 4 bases from J, with 10 bases between. CDR1 is SEHNR and CDR2 is FQNEAQ in the germline V gene (reference sequence). The CDR3 totals 14 residues. CDR3 DNA sequence: TGTGCCAGCAGCTTCCCTAACACAGGAAACACCATATATTTT. Amino acid sequence: CASSFPNTGNTIYF.

The chain has TRBV2 and TRBJ2-3; 8 bases line up with TRBD1. The CDR3 spans 14 residues. J gave up 6 bases and V 4 bases, and 6 bases lay outside the gene matches. Per the germline V gene, CDR1 is SNHLY and CDR2 is FYNNEI. CDR3 in amino acids: CASSGSGGIDTQYF. In DNA form, the CDR3 reads TGTGCCAGCAGTGGGTCAGGGGGCATTGATACGCAGTATTTT.

This clonotype was counted only a few times. The CDR3 DNA reads TGTGCCAGCAGTCCCAGACTCTCCTCCCATGAGCAGTTCTTC. Its protein product is CASSPRLSSHEQFF. V usage is TRBV7-9 and J usage is TRBJ2-1; D is unresolved. CDR3 size: 14 residues. Germline CDR1 and CDR2: SEHNR and FQNEAQ (reference sequence). The germline V and J ends were trimmed by 6 bases and 8 bases, with 17 bases remaining between them.

This clonotype was seen a handful of times. The chain employs TRBV10-3 and TRBJ2-2, with no clear D. Germline loops: CDR1 ENHRY, CDR2 SYGVKD. V was trimmed by 4 bases and J by 2 bases, leaving 8 bases between them. This CDR3 is built from 14 residues. This CDR3 reads CAISGWGNTGELFF. CDR3 DNA sequence: TGTGCCATCAGTGGGTGGGGAAACACCGGGGAGCTGTTTTTT.

This clonotype has just a few counts. This chain joins TRBV20-1 and TRBJ1-5, with unresolved D. Per germline, CDR1 DFQATT and CDR2 SNEGSKA (reference sequence). Trimming stripped 5 bases from V and 3 bases from J, with 14 bases between. CDR3 length: 14 residues. The CDR3, as DNA: TGCAGTGCTTCGAGGGCGGGCCACAATCAGCCCCAGCATTTT. This sequence encodes CSASRAGHNQPQHF.

The CDR3 reads CASSLPETYNEQFF. The DNA for the CDR3 is TGCGCCAGCAGCTTGCCCGAAACCTACAATGAGCAGTTCTTC. V usage is TRBV5-1 and J usage is TRBJ2-1; no clear D. The CDR3 has 14 residues. Between the trimmed V and J ends, which lost 1 base and 2 bases, there was a span of 7 bases. Germline V gene lookup returns CDR1 SGHRS and CDR2 YFSETQ. Based on the CDR3 plus reference TRBV5-1 and TRBJ2-1, the full variable domain is KAGVTQTPRYLIKTRGQQVTLSCSPISGHRSVSWYQQTPGQGLQFLFEYFSETQRNKGNFPGRFSGRQFSNSRSEMNVSTLELGDSALYLCASSLPETYNEQFFGPGTRLTVL.

This clonotype was detected only a few times. The chain links TRBV20-1 to TRBJ2-5; a possible D gene is TRBD1 (6 bases). In germline, CDR1 is DFQATT, CDR2 SNEGSKA (reference sequence). The CDR3 length is 13 residues. The V end lost 3 bases, the J end lost 3 bases, and 11 bases lay between the germline ends. The CDR3 sequence is CSASTGLKETQYF. In nucleotides, the CDR3 is TGCAGTGCTAGTACAGGGTTAAAAGAGACCCAGTACTTC.

This clonotype has just a few counts. The chain has TRBV7-2 and TRBJ2-7; 9 bases are shared with TRBD1. The CDR3 totals 15 residues. V was clipped by 1 base and J by 3 bases; unmatched bases: 4. CDR1 and CDR2 (germline): SGHTA, FQGNSA. The CDR3 sequence: CASSLEGTGYYEQYV. The CDR3 nucleotides read TGTGCCAGCAGCTTAGAGGGGACAGGGTACTACGAGCAGTACGTC.

V is TRBV19 and J is TRBJ2-3; D possibly corresponds to TRBD1 (5 bases). There are 13 residues in the CDR3. Trimming removed 7 bases from V and 2 bases from J, with 10 bases in between. Germline V gene sequence: CDR1 LNHDA, CDR2 SQIVND (reference sequence). The CDR3 DNA follows: TGTGCCAGTAAGGAAGGGGCCACAGATACGCAGTATTTT. Its protein is CASKEGATDTQYF.

A few counts support this clonotype. The junction differs from germline at one of its ends, possibly a read error. The CDR3 sequence is CASSLRVNEDRAGELFF. The CDR3 coding sequence is TGTGCCAGCAGCTTACGAGTGAACGAAGACAGAGCCGGAGAGCTGTTTTTT. The V call is TRBV7-9, the J call TRBJ2-2, with D perhaps TRBD1 (5 bases). The germline V gene encodes CDR1 SEHNR and CDR2 FQNEAQ (reference sequence). The length of the CDR3 is 17 residues. Combining the CDR3 with reference TRBV7-9 and TRBJ2-2 gives the whole variable domain DTGVSQNPRHKITKRGQNVTFRCDPISEHNRLYWYRQTLGQGPEFLTYFQNEAQLEKSRLLSDRFSAERPKGSFSTLEIQRTEQGDSAMYLCASSLRVNEDRAGELFFGEGSRLTVL.